This section outlines one T cell receptor beta chain sequence together with its context. Its specificity is unknown. The sample originates from a study of blood T cells in healthy people across ages. Findings and caveats of the study: The study could not conclusively compare naive and antigen-experienced cells, given its unsorted PBMCs. TCR beta diversity, measured per million T cells, fell in a roughly linear way with age.

Each donor gave approximately 9.7 milliliters of peripheral blood. This CDR3 region has 16 residues. The ends were cut back, 0 bases at V and 0 bases at J, with 9 bases in the middle. Germline CDR1 reads SGHVS; CDR2 reads FQNEAQ. A J-beta primer mix and a sample-barcoded 5' primer were used in a second PCR of roughly 6 to 11 cycles. TCRdb analysed the 5' RACE reads with MiXCR anew, one entry per CDR3 protein. The sample shows more than 800,000 distinct CDR3 sequences, over 35% of them seen only once. The receptor comes from a woman in her sixties or seventies in good health. Material for sequencing was blood. This chain links TRBV7-8 with TRBJ2-1, with a weak D call TRBD1 (6 bases). CDR3 loop: CASSLARTVSYNEQFF. In DNA, the CDR3 is TGTGCCAGCAGCTTAGCGCGGACAGTCTCCTACAATGAGCAGTTCTTC. The variable domain in full, with the rest retrieved from reference TRBV7-8 and TRBJ2-1, is GAGVSQSPRYKVAKRGQDVALRCDPISGHVSLFWYQQALGQGPEFLTYFQNEAQLDKSGLPSDRFFAERPEGSVSTLKIQRTQQEDSAVYLCASSLARTVSYNEQFFGPGTRLTVL.